This T cell receptor (beta chain) was profiled in a study of cytomegalovirus exposure and HLA in healthy donors. Study overall: Clustering assigned roughly 81% of the approximately 400 genotyped donors to the Caucasian-associated ancestry cluster. Findings and caveats of the study: The study recorded 160 or so TCR beta chains that were cytomegalovirus-associated. Specificity of a few CMV-associated chains for CMV antigens was verified in vitro. Many donors shared some public TCRs, even though most TCR sequences were rare.

As for this clone: Antigen unknown.

Use of 60 Vbeta and 13 Jbeta primers characterized the PCR. Sequencing was performed with immunoSEQ multiplex PCR; in TCRdb, only in-frame clones are kept and a portion is missing. This table holds about 140,000 clones, more than 60% found once. The CDR3 sequence is 16 residues long. In germline, CDR1 is LNHNV, CDR2 YYDKDF (reference sequence). The V end lost 1 base, the J end lost 2 bases, and 14 bases lay between the germline ends. Sequencing was done on a sample of PBMCs. V is TRBV15 and J is TRBJ1-2; D is undetermined. The TCR sequence derives from a male donor in good health and CMV-seronegative. The CDR3 protein is CATSRGGSAVNYGYTF. The CDR3 DNA reads TGTGCCACCAGCAGAGGAGGATCGGCGGTCAACTATGGCTACACCTTC. Drawing the rest from reference TRBV15 and TRBJ1-2, the complete variable domain is DAMVIQNPRYQVTQFGKPVTLSCSQTLNHNVMYWYQQKSSQAPKLLFHYYDKDFNNEADTPDNFQSRRPNTSFCFLDIRSPGLGDTAMYLCATSRGGSAVNYGYTFGSGTRLTVV.